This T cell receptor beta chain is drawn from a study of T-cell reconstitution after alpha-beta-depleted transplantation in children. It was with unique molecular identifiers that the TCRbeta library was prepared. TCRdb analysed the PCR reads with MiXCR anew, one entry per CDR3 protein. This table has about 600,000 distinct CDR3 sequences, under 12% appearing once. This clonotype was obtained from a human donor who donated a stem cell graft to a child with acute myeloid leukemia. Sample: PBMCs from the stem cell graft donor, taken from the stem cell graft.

For the CDR3, the DNA is TGCAGTGCTAGTTTCGGGTACTCGCGGGACAATGAGCAGTTCTTC. Translated: CSASFGYSRDNEQFF. The rearrangement uses TRBV20-1 and TRBJ2-1; TRBD2 is a possible D gene (5 bases). The V and J ends lost 3 bases and 5 bases respectively, with 17 bases between them. The CDR3 length is 15 residues. CDR1 is DFQATT, CDR2 SNEGSKA, per germline (reference sequence).